These 32 T cell receptor beta chains came from one sample sequenced in a study of blood T cell repertoires in COVID-19. Some clones are missing from TCRdb's copy, which holds only in-frame ones; the method was immunoSEQ multiplex PCR. The table records fewer than 600,000 clones, 85% to 90% of them present only once. Specimen: PBMCs or T cells enriched from blood (not recorded which). These receptors all stem from a woman in her forties who had recovered from COVID-19.

V and J are TRBV9 and TRBJ2-6; TRBD2 might be the D (6 bases). CDR3 length: 14 amino acids. V shed 7 bases and J shed 1 base, with 9 bases lying between them. The V gene's germline CDR1 is SGDLS and CDR2 YYNGEE. The CDR3 here is CASSGASGANVLTF. CDR3 nucleotides: TGTGCCAGCTCGGGAGCGTCTGGGGCCAACGTCCTGACTTTC.

The rearrangement links TRBV7-8 to TRBJ1-2; 7 bases align to TRBD1. The CDR3 runs to 15 residues. The germline V gene has CDR1 SGHVS and CDR2 FQNEAQ. The J segment lost 2 bases and the V segment lost 3 bases, leaving 6 bases of the junction unmatched. The CDR3 DNA is TGTGCCAGCAGCTTGGCATCGGGACAGAACTATGGCTACACCTTC. It codes for CASSLASGQNYGYTF.

V is TRBV11-3 and J is TRBJ2-7, with D maybe TRBD1 (6 bases). Trimming removed 5 bases at V and 2 bases at J, with 16 bases between. The CDR3 is made up of 15 amino acids. CDR1 is SGHNT, CDR2 YENEEA, per germline. The CDR3 DNA is TGTGCCAGCAGCCCCCGGACAGTGGAGCCCTACGAGCAGTACTTC. This translates into CASSPRTVEPYEQYF.

This chain's CDR3 is CASILQGAVDTQYF. CDR3 coding DNA: TGTGCCAGCATCCTACAGGGGGCGGTGGATACGCAGTATTTT. The gene calls are TRBV21-1 and TRBJ2-3; TRBD1, the D gene given by the table, was not confirmed from the DNA. TRBV21-1 has pseudogene status. This CDR3 spans 14 amino acids.

Comments on this clone: This CDR3 is also generated by other DNA sequences in the sample. This rearrangement joins TRBV18 to TRBJ2-7; maybe TRBD2 (5 bases). The CDR3 length is 12 residues. Germline V lookup: CDR1 KGHSH, CDR2 LQKENI. Trimming cost V 0 bases and J 7 bases, with 7 bases left between them. CDR3 region: CASSPPSGEQYF. The CDR3 DNA sequence: TGTGCCAGCTCACCACCGTCGGGGGAGCAGTACTTC.

The chain recombines TRBV19 with TRBJ1-5, with 10 positions matching TRBD1. This CDR3 is built from 17 residues. The junction had 13 bases not matched to a gene; V was cut back by 9 bases and J by 2 bases. The germline V gene encodes CDR1 LNHDA and CDR2 SQIVND (reference sequence). CDR3 in amino acids: CASHQPGQGFGNQPQHF. Here the CDR3 DNA reads TGTGCCAGCCATCAGCCGGGACAGGGGTTCGGCAATCAGCCCCAGCATTTT. Full variable domain (remainder filled in from reference TRBV19 and TRBJ1-5): DGGITQSPKYLFRKEGQNVTLSCEQNLNHDAMYWYRQDPGQGLRLIYYSQIVNDFQKGDIAEGYSVSREKKESFPLTVTSAQKNPTAFYLCASHQPGQGFGNQPQHFGDGTRLSIL.

This rearrangement joins TRBV6-5 to TRBJ2-7; D might be TRBD1 (6 bases). Per germline, CDR1 MNHEY and CDR2 SVGAGI. This CDR3 has 15 residues. Trimming stripped 0 bases from V and 3 bases from J, with 12 bases between. The CDR3 DNA follows: TGTGCCAGCAGTTACTCAATCCGGGACATCTACGAGCAGTACTTC. Translation gives CASSYSIRDIYEQYF.

The J gene is TRBJ1-6, the V gene TRBV9; a weak D match, TRBD1 (5 bases). The CDR3 runs to 14 residues. Trimming shortened V by 0 bases and J by 7 bases, and 8 bases separated the two germline ends. Germline assignment: CDR1 SGDLS and CDR2 YYNGEE. The CDR3 sequence is CASSVEQENSPLHF. As DNA, the CDR3 is TGTGCCAGCAGCGTAGAACAGGAGAATTCACCCCTCCACTTT.

The CDR3 bases are TGTGCCAGCAGCTTAGGGGCCAGGGGCGCTGGAAACACCATATATTTT. As protein: CASSLGARGAGNTIYF. This sequence joins TRBV7-2 and TRBJ1-3; D is possibly TRBD1 (6 bases). Germline V gene lookup returns CDR1 SGHTA and CDR2 FQGNSA. The CDR3 consists of 16 residues. V was cut by 1 base and J by 2 bases, with 12 bases left in between.

The chain employs TRBV5-1 and TRBJ1-1, with D maybe TRBD1 (5 bases). This CDR3 region has 14 residues. Germline CDR1 reads SGHRS; CDR2 reads YFSETQ. The ends were cut back, 6 bases at V and 1 base at J, with 13 bases in the middle. CDR3 DNA sequence: TGCGCCAGCAAACTTATTACAGGGAACACTGAAGCTTTCTTT. It translates to CASKLITGNTEAFF.

The chain couples TRBV12-3 or TRBV12-4 to TRBJ1-1; 8 bases match TRBD1. V lost 6 bases and J lost 7; bases outside the gene matches: 7. This CDR3 region has 13 residues. DNA for the CDR3: TGTGCCAGCAGCCACGACAGGGGCCTTGAAGCTTTCTTT. Amino acids: CASSHDRGLEAFF.

V gene TRBV3-1 (or the pseudogene TRBV3-2) combines with J gene TRBJ2-7; D gene ambiguous. Looked up from germline, CDR1 is LGHDT and CDR2 is YNNKEL (reference sequence). The CDR3 sequence is 12 residues long. The V and J ends lost 6 bases and 4 bases respectively, with 10 bases between them. In DNA form, the CDR3 reads TGTGCCAGCAGTCAAAGTAGTTACGAGCAGTACTTC. Its translation: CASSQSSYEQYF.

The chain joins TRBV10-1 to TRBJ2-7; 10 bases agree with TRBD2. The CDR3 sequence is 16 residues long. Trimming took 0 bases from V and 2 from J; bases not matched to a gene: 4. CDR1 and CDR2 (germline): WNHNN, SYGVQD (reference sequence). The CDR3 protein is CASSESLAGGTYEQYF. The CDR3 DNA follows: TGCGCCAGCAGTGAGTCTTTAGCGGGAGGTACCTACGAGCAGTACTTC.

The chain combines TRBV25-1 with TRBJ1-1, with a possible D match to TRBD1 (5 bases). Trimming took 4 bases from V and 0 from J, leaving 15 bases between them. The germline V gene encodes CDR1 MGHDK and CDR2 SYGVNS. The CDR3 is 16 residues long. CDR3 residues: CASSGGWGEMNTEAFF. CDR3 coding DNA: TGTGCCAGCAGTGGGGGATGGGGGGAGATGAACACTGAAGCTTTCTTT. Based on the CDR3 plus reference TRBV25-1 and TRBJ1-1, the full variable domain is EADIYQTPRYLVIGTGKKITLECSQTMGHDKMYWYQQDPGMELHLIHYSYGVNSTEKGDLSSESTVSRIRTEHFPLTLESARPSHTSQYLCASSGGWGEMNTEAFFGQGTRLTVV.

This chain connects TRBV25-1 to TRBJ2-5; TRBD2 aligns across 7 bases. The CDR3 totals 17 residues. Germline V lookup: CDR1 MGHDK, CDR2 SYGVNS. V lost 2 bases and J lost 4; bases outside the gene matches: 13. The CDR3 sequence: CASSELGVREGAETQYF. The CDR3 nucleotides are TGTGCCAGCAGTGAACTGGGCGTAAGGGAGGGCGCAGAGACCCAGTACTTC.

This clone was found a few times. As DNA, the CDR3 is TGCGCCAGCAGCCAAGAGGTAGCGGGAGGGTGGGAGCAGTTCTTC. It encodes CASSQEVAGGWEQFF. The chain uses TRBV4-1 and TRBJ2-1; 11 bases align to TRBD2. The CDR3 is 15 residues long. Germline V gene sequence: CDR1 MGHRA, CDR2 YSYEKL. J lost 10 bases, V lost 0 bases, and 5 bases had no gene match.

Remarks on this clone: Sequence at one end of the junction differs from germline and may be a read error. The CDR3 reads CASSGGMLADSQDTQYF. The CDR3 DNA reads as TGTGCCAGCAGCGGAGGGATGTTGGCGGATAGCCAAGATACCCAGTACTTC. V gene TRBV5-5 combines with J gene TRBJ2-5; D is possibly TRBD2 (6 bases). The CDR3 loop spans 17 amino acids. The V gene's germline CDR1 is SGHKS and CDR2 YYEKEE (reference sequence).

The count of this clone is one. The V call is TRBV5-4, the J call TRBJ2-7; 8 bases fit TRBD2. This CDR3 has 16 amino acids. Germline V CDR1 and CDR2: SGHNT, YYREEE (reference sequence). Germline trimming cut 0 bases from V and 0 bases from J; bases unmatched to any gene: 5. The CDR3 region is CASSLAQRGTSYEQYF. The CDR3 coding sequence is TGTGCCAGCAGCTTGGCCCAGCGGGGGACCTCCTACGAGCAGTACTTC.

V gene TRBV6-2 or TRBV6-3 combines with J gene TRBJ2-1, with 9 bases lining up with TRBD2. CDR1 is MNHEY, CDR2 SVGEGT, per germline. This CDR3 is built from 16 residues. Trimming at V came to 6 bases and at J to 9 bases, leaving 15 bases not matched to a gene. Written as DNA, the CDR3 is TGTGCCAGCAGCCTGTTGGGTAGCGGGAGCAGCATTGAGCAGTTCTTC. Translated: CASSLLGSGSSIEQFF.

This rearrangement joins TRBV5-4 to TRBJ2-7, with 8 bases that match TRBD2. J was trimmed by 4 bases and V by 0 bases; bases with no gene match: 6. Germline V CDR1 and CDR2: SGHNT, YYREEE (reference sequence). The CDR3 spans 15 residues. CDR3 region: CASSLVSGGVYEQYF. CDR3 in DNA: TGTGCCAGCAGCTTGGTGTCGGGAGGGGTTTACGAGCAGTACTTC.

This CDR3 is CASSLLKRASSYEQYF. The CDR3 coding sequence is TGTGCCAGCAGCTTACTTAAGCGGGCGTCTTCCTACGAGCAGTACTTC. The V gene is TRBV11-2, the J gene TRBJ2-7, with a tentative D call TRBD2 (6 bases). The CDR3 consists of 16 residues. Germline V gene sequence: CDR1 SGHAT, CDR2 FQNNGV. Trimming removed 2 bases at V and 1 base at J, with 15 bases between.

This rearrangement joins TRBV15 to TRBJ1-5, with D tentatively TRBD1 (6 bases). Between the trimmed V and J ends, which lost 3 bases and 5 bases, there was a span of 11 bases. Per the germline V gene, CDR1 is LNHNV and CDR2 is YYDKDF (reference sequence). CDR3 length: 14 amino acids. The CDR3 spells CATSSEQGDQPQHF. CDR3 coding DNA: TGTGCCACCAGCAGCGAACAGGGAGATCAGCCCCAGCATTTT.

The chain links TRBV6-1 to TRBJ2-7, with no clear D. This CDR3 is built from 16 residues. CDR1 and CDR2 (germline): MNHNS, SASEGT. Trimming took 2 bases from V and 2 from J, leaving 16 bases between them. CDR3 protein: CASSELVSRSPYEQYF. CDR3 sequence (DNA): TGTGCCAGCAGTGAATTAGTCTCCCGGAGCCCCTACGAGCAGTACTTC.

This chain connects TRBV19 to TRBJ2-5; TRBD2 matches 12 bases. Germline lookup yields CDR1 LNHDA and CDR2 SQIVND (reference sequence). The CDR3 runs to 16 residues. Losses at the gene ends were 6 bases for V and 5 bases for J; bases not matched to a gene: 10. In nucleotides, the CDR3 is TGTGCCAGTAGCCTGACTAGCGGGAGAATCGGGGAGACCCAGTACTTC. It yields the protein CASSLTSGRIGETQYF.

The rearrangement uses TRBV5-6 and TRBJ1-4; possible D gene TRBD1, 5 bases. The CDR3 extends over 14 amino acids. Germline CDR1 and CDR2: SGHDT and YYEEEE. The germline V and J ends were trimmed by 4 bases and 7 bases, with 14 bases remaining between them. CDR3 DNA: TGTGCCAGCAGCCGGGGGAGATTGGGTGAAAAACTGTTTTTT. It translates to CASSRGRLGEKLFF.

The chain is built from TRBV5-1 and TRBJ1-2, with 8 positions matching TRBD1. The CDR3 loop spans 16 amino acids. Trimming took 4 bases from V and 2 from J; bases not matched to a gene: 10. Germline V lookup: CDR1 SGHRS, CDR2 YFSETQ. The CDR3 coding sequence is TGCGCCAGCAGCCCGATGACAGGGGACCTAAACTATGGCTACACCTTC. As protein: CASSPMTGDLNYGYTF.

CDR3 protein: CATSVGRTESGVEQFF. The CDR3 bases are TGTGCCACCAGTGTGGGGAGGACCGAGTCTGGGGTTGAGCAGTTCTTC. The V gene is TRBV24-1, the J gene TRBJ2-1, with a tentative D call TRBD2 (6 bases). Germline CDR1 and CDR2: KGHDR and SFDVKD. V was pared by 5 bases and J by 9 bases, with 22 bases between. The CDR3 sequence is 16 residues long.

V gene TRBV4-2 combines with J gene TRBJ1-1; TRBD1 aligns across 7 bases. CDR1 and CDR2 from the germline V gene are LGHNA and YNFKEQ. Trimming at V came to 4 bases and at J to 6 bases, leaving 8 bases not matched to a gene. The CDR3 loop spans 14 amino acids. DNA of the CDR3: TGTGCCAGCAGCCGCGATCAGGGGGTTGCTGAAGCTTTCTTT. Translation gives CASSRDQGVAEAFF.

The chain combines TRBV24-1 with TRBJ2-7; D might be TRBD2 (6 bases). This CDR3 contains 14 residues. Trimming stripped 2 bases from V and 2 bases from J, with 9 bases between. Germline V gene data show CDR1 as KGHDR and CDR2 as SFDVKD. In DNA, the CDR3 is TGTGCCACCAGTGATTCAGGGACTCCCTACGAGCAGTACTTC. Amino acid sequence: CATSDSGTPYEQYF.

V and J are TRBV6-5 and TRBJ2-2; 7 bases are a match to TRBD2. V lost 2 bases, J lost 1 base, and 1 base stayed unmatched. Germline V gene data show CDR1 as MNHEY and CDR2 as SVGAGI. The CDR3 has 15 residues. CDR3 in DNA: TGTGCCAGCAGTTACACGGGGGGGAACACCGGGGAGCTGTTTTTT. Residues: CASSYTGGNTGELFF.

The table lists this clone with a count of one. The chain has TRBV28 and TRBJ1-4; D is possibly TRBD1 (6 bases). V lost 5 bases and J lost 8, with 15 bases in between. The CDR3 length is 14 residues. Germline V lookup: CDR1 MDHEN, CDR2 SYDVKM. The CDR3 nucleotides read TGTGCCAGCAGTACTAGGGGGGGGCGGGAAAAACTGTTTTTT. Translated, it gives CASSTRGGREKLFF.

The chain uses TRBV2 and TRBJ1-6, with unresolved D. Germline CDR1 reads SNHLY; CDR2 reads FYNNEI. This CDR3 has 15 residues. V lost 3 bases and J lost 6, with 12 bases in between. This CDR3 is CASSERPGSNSPLHF. The CDR3 nucleotides read TGTGCCAGCAGTGAGCGGCCCGGGAGTAATTCACCCCTCCACTTT.